The entry that follows covers one T cell receptor (beta chain) sequence. This clonotype appeared a few times. The antigen this receptor binds is unknown. No base-level quality is on record; no much larger clone is a single base apart. These data come from a study of T cells in Graves' hyperthyroidism and ophthalmopathy (dated by TCRdb to between 2018 and 2021). Context from the whole study: Peripheral blood was sampled at the time of initial diagnosis, prior to any treatment. In addition, the study compared T-cell repertoires in thyroid tissue and in blood from roughly six Graves' hyperthyroidism patients. According to the paper, TCR Vbeta CDR3 sequencing was carried out on over 130 peripheral blood samples, which came from over 40 ophthalmopathy, around 75 hyperthyroidism and some 17 progressor patients. The 85 to 100 discovery patients were randomly split 7:3 into training and test sets. After sampling, hyperthyroidism patients received methimazole starting at 30 mg daily, and ophthalmopathy patients received high-dose intravenous methylprednisolone. Whether ophthalmopathy could be predicted prospectively was tested in an independent validation cohort made up of approximately 19 hyperthyroidism patients plus 17 patients who later progressed to ophthalmopathy. A discovery cohort of about 100 patients, 43 with Graves' ophthalmopathy and 55 to 60 with stable Graves' hyperthyroidism, was used to find distinguishing TCR V-J signatures. Broader findings and caveats from the paper: In cross-validation, a model built on a 13 V-J signature told ophthalmopathy apart from stable hyperthyroidism with approximately 90% sensitivity and roughly 83% specificity, and in testing the same model reached 80%/75%. Blood samples also contained most of the expanded thyroid clonotypes (frequency above 0.001), which suggests that blood repertoires may reflect thyroid immune responses. In validation, progression to ophthalmopathy was predicted by the model with about 70% sensitivity and roughly 76% specificity, a median of about 6.4 months before onset. No statistical method was used to set the sample size in advance, and investigators knew the group allocation.

Stable Graves' hyperthyroidism was defined as no progression to ophthalmopathy during 18 months of follow-up. Hyperthyroidism patients were aged 18 to 65 years and newly diagnosed, with disease duration of less than 2 months. Exclusion was applied to patients with uncontrolled infections, other autoimmune diseases, pregnancy or lactation. Clinical symptoms, serum thyroxine and TRAb, thyroid ultrasound, and orbital computed tomography formed the basis for the diagnoses. PBMCs were isolated from about 9.2 ml of fresh peripheral blood by Ficoll-Paque density gradient centrifugation. Trizol reagent was used to extract total RNA, and RNA quality was then checked on an Agilent 2100 Bioanalyzer. The CDR3 spans 16 residues, from the cysteine through the phenylalanine. CDR3 DNA only is kept here, 48 bases in frame from base 1. Ends trimmed: V by 4 bases, J by 2 bases; bases unmatched to a gene: 7. CDR1 and CDR2 were assigned from the germline V gene as ENHRY and SYGVKD.

The TCR beta CDR3 regions were amplified from RNA transcripts. The first round of RT-PCR for the TCR CDR3 was performed with the HTBI primer set and the Qiagen OneStep RT-PCR kit. Libraries were constructed in a second round of multiplex PCR, after which size selection and purification were performed. Sequencing of the libraries was done on an Illumina HiSeq2000 using paired-end 100 bp reads. As for the original processing: SOAPnuke was used to process the raw data, with reads discarded if the reads contained adapters or uncalled bases, had a mean Phred below 15, or lacked an exact constant-primer or identifier match. COPE v1.2.5 was used to merge the high-quality paired reads, and each unique nucleotide sequence was defined as a clonotype. Clonotypes were aligned to IMGT TRBV, TRBD and TRBJ reference segments using MiTCR v1.1. The analysis was restricted to V-J combinations with a frequency above 0.0001, which together covered about 99% of the repertoires. The TCS score was defined as F50 (clonal expansion) divided by E x V (chaos), with BLOSUM62-based TCRdist calculated between CDR3 peptides within each V-J. Welch's t-statistics and random forest reduced fewer than 550 V-J features to 10 to 15, which were used in a naive Bayes classifier (R e1071). Through fastp at Q25 and MiXCR, TCRdb rebuilt clones from the public reads, retaining in-frame beta chains. CDR3 protein sequences are deduplicated, and each keeps its most common genes and DNA. Here the V and J calls rest on TCRdb's processing, not on the authors' analysis. In this sample the table shows a few hundred thousand distinct CDR3 sequences, 14% of which occur a single time. The ten biggest clones cover over 11% of the sample.

The sequence joins TRBV10-3 to TRBJ2-5; 10 bases in between match TRBD2. The TCR comes from a woman aged 40-49 years with Graves' hyperthyroidism. The sample consisted of blood. The CDR3 corresponds to CAISASGTSEQETQYF. The nucleotide sequence is given as TGTGCCATCAGTGCGTCCGGGACTAGCGAACAAGAGACCCAGTACTTC.